A selection of T cell receptor beta chains follows, all from one sample in a study of cytomegalovirus exposure and HLA in healthy donors. The table came from immunoSEQ multiplex PCR; TCRdb's copy has only in-frame clones and leaves some out. This sample has 65,000 to 85,000 clones, with approximately 72% found just once. What was sequenced was PBMCs. Receptor source: a woman aged 35 to 49 in good health and CMV-seropositive. CDR3s include the opening cysteine and the closing phenylalanine or tryptophan. A D gene is named only where the DNA matches it firmly. Size is omitted from some rows. Given values are once, few, many or a class for expanded clones.

V gene,clone size,J gene,D gene,CDR3 DNA,CDR3 protein
TRBV19,once,TRBJ2-2,-,TGTGCCAGTAGTACCGTTTTCCCCGGGGAGCTGTTTTTT,CASSTVFPGELFF
TRBV7-8,-,TRBJ1-6,-,TGTGCCAGCAGCTTGCCCGGGACCTATAATTCACCCCTCCACTTT,CASSLPGTYNSPLHF
TRBV6-6,-,TRBJ1-1,-,TGTGCCAGCAGTTACGTTGGGAGTCTCACTGAAGCTTTCTTT,CASSYVGSLTEAFF
TRBV27,-,TRBJ2-7,-,TGTGCCAGCAGCGTGGGTGGAGCCTACGAGCAGTACTTC,CASSVGGAYEQYF
TRBV4-1,-,TRBJ2-2,TRBD1,TGCGCCAGCAGCCAAGATGGGGACAGGAGCACCGGGGAGCTGTTTTTT,CASSQDGDRSTGELFF
TRBV5-4,once,TRBJ2-5,TRBD2,TGTGCCAGCAGCTTGGCTCCCCGGGGGGGAAAAGAGACCCAGTACTTC,CASSLAPRGGKETQYF
TRBV27,-,TRBJ1-6,-,TGTGCCAGCAGTTTATACGGGGAGACTGGAGATTATAATTCACCCCTCCACTTT,CASSLYGETGDYNSPLHF
TRBV27,-,TRBJ1-2,TRBD1,TGTGCCAGCAGTCGACAGGGGGGGGATCATGGCTACACCTTC,CASSRQGGDHGYTF
TRBV19,-,TRBJ2-7,TRBD1,TGTGCCAGTAGCACTGGACAGGGGGCTAACGAGCAGTACTTC,CASSTGQGANEQYF
TRBV18,-,TRBJ2-7,-,TGTGCCAGCTCACCGAACGAGGGGGCGGGGGAGCAGTACTTC,CASSPNEGAGEQYF
TRBV5-1,-,TRBJ1-1,-,TGCGCCAGCAGTTATGGGGAGGGTGGTGGCACTGAAGCTTTCTTT,CASSYGEGGGTEAFF
TRBV6-6,-,TRBJ1-4,-,TGTGCCAGCAGTTACGCGGGGATGAGTGAAAAACTGTTTTTT,CASSYAGMSEKLFF
TRBV6-5,-,TRBJ2-5,-,TGTGCCAGCAGAAGCGTAGAGACCCAGTACTTC,CASRSVETQYF
TRBV6-6,few,TRBJ2-1,TRBD2,TGTGCCAGCTGGGATAGCGGGGGTTACAATGAGCAGTTCTTC,CASWDSGGYNEQFF
TRBV6-1,once,TRBJ1-3,-,TGTGCCAGCAGTGAATTCCAGGATCACTCTGGAAACACCATATATTTT,CASSEFQDHSGNTIYF
TRBV7-2,-,TRBJ2-1,-,TGTGCCAGCATGGAGAAAGACGAGCAGTTCTTC,CASMEKDEQFF
TRBV11-1,-,TRBJ2-3,-,TGTGCCAGCAGCTCCCGGGCTAGCCCCACAGATACGCAGTATTTT,CASSSRASPTDTQYF
TRBV5-1,-,TRBJ2-5,TRBD2,TGCGCCAGCAACCCGGGACTAGCGGGGGGCGCCACCAGCGAGACCCAGTACTTC,CASNPGLAGGATSETQYF
TRBV6-4,-,TRBJ1-2,-,TGTGCCAGCAGTGACTCGAGAATCGGTGGCTACACCTTC,CASSDSRIGGYTF
TRBV30,-,TRBJ2-7,-,TGTGCCTGGAGTCGGAGTGGCTACGAGCAGTACTTC,CAWSRSGYEQYF
TRBV30,-,TRBJ1-6,-,TGTGCCTGGAGACAAACAGGGAGCTCCTATAATTCACCCCTCCACTTT,CAWRQTGSSYNSPLHF
TRBV10-3,once,TRBJ2-3,TRBD1,TGTGCCATCAGTGAACCCCCCTGGGGGACAGAATCTAGCACGGATACGCAGTATTTT,CAISEPPWGTESSTDTQYF
TRBV6-1,few,TRBJ2-2,TRBD1,TGTGCCAGCAGCCGGGACAGGGGTAACACCGGGGAGCTGTTTTTT,CASSRDRGNTGELFF
TRBV5-4,-,TRBJ1-6,TRBD1,TGTGCCAGCACCTTCGTTTGGGGACAGGGCAATTCACCCCTCCACTTT,CASTFVWGQGNSPLHF
TRBV5-8,-,TRBJ2-1,-,TGTGCCAGCAGCTTGTTAGGGTCGGGACTGGTAAACAATGAGCAGTTCTTC,CASSLLGSGLVNNEQFF
TRBV5-4,-,TRBJ2-1,TRBD2,TGTGCCAGCAGCCCAACTAGCGGGGGCAATGAGCAGTTCTTC,CASSPTSGGNEQFF
TRBV7-2,-,TRBJ2-1,-,TGTGCCAGCAGCTTGTTCCGAGCTAATGAGCAGTTCTTC,CASSLFRANEQFF
TRBV29-1,-,TRBJ1-4,-,TGCAGCGCAACAGCAACTAATGAAAAACTGTTTTTT,CSATATNEKLFF
TRBV19,few,TRBJ1-1,-,TGTGCCAGTAAGGCAGGGCCTGCTGAAGCTTTCTTT,CASKAGPAEAFF
TRBV19,few,TRBJ1-2,-,TGTGCCAGTAAGGAGACGAGTGAATATGGCTACACCTTC,CASKETSEYGYTF
TRBV7-2,-,TRBJ1-4,TRBD1,TGTGCCAGCAGCCAGGACAGGGTTAATGAAAAACTGTTTTTT,CASSQDRVNEKLFF
TRBV28,-,TRBJ1-4,TRBD1,TGTGCCAGCAGTACCGGACAGGGGGAGTCTAATGAAAAACTGTTTTTT,CASSTGQGESNEKLFF
TRBV28,-,TRBJ2-3,TRBD2,TGTGCCAGCTTGGGGGGACTAGCGGGGTGGGGCACAGATACGCAGTATTTT,CASLGGLAGWGTDTQYF
TRBV28,once,TRBJ1-6,TRBD1,TGTGCCAGCAGTCCCCTGGACAGGAATTCACCCCTCCACTTT,CASSPLDRNSPLHF
TRBV19,-,TRBJ2-1,-,TGTGCCAGTAGTATGCCCCTGAGGAATGAGCAGTTCTTC,CASSMPLRNEQFF
TRBV28,few,TRBJ2-3,-,TGTGCCAGCAGACGACAGCGAAGCACAGATACGCAGTATTTT,CASRRQRSTDTQYF
TRBV6-6,-,TRBJ1-2,-,TGTGCCAGCAGATCAGGGGATGGCTACACCTTC,CASRSGDGYTF
TRBV6-5,-,TRBJ1-1,-,TGTGCCAGCAGTTACTCGGGAGGGAACACTGAAGCTTTCTTT,CASSYSGGNTEAFF
TRBV19,-,TRBJ2-1,TRBD1,TGTGCCAGTAGGTCCCGACAGGGACCGAATGAGCAGTTCTTC,CASRSRQGPNEQFF
TRBV7-2,-,TRBJ2-1,-,TGTGCCAGCAGCCCACAGGGATCCTACAATGAGCAGTTCTTC,CASSPQGSYNEQFF
TRBV28,-,TRBJ1-1,TRBD1,TGTGCCAGCAGTTTATGGCAGACAGGGAGGACTGAAGCTTTCTTT,CASSLWQTGRTEAFF
TRBV2,-,TRBJ2-1,-,TGTGCCAGCAGTCAGAGGATTGAGCAGTTCTTC,CASSQRIEQFF
TRBV5-1,-,TRBJ2-3,-,TGCGCCAGCAGCTTGGGAGGGACTAGCACAGATACGCAGTATTTT,CASSLGGTSTDTQYF
TRBV19,few,TRBJ1-2,TRBD1,TGTGCCAGTCACCCTCGGGACAGGGGGCCGCGAGGGGACTATGGCTACACCTTC,CASHPRDRGPRGDYGYTF
TRBV7-9,-,TRBJ1-2,-,TGTTCCAGCAGCTCGGTCTATGGCTACACCTTC,CSSSSVYGYTF
TRBV28,once,TRBJ2-7,TRBD2,TGTGCCAGCAGCCCCGCGGGGGGGTTCGAGCAGTACTTC,CASSPAGGFEQYF
TRBV27,-,TRBJ1-2,TRBD1,TGTGCCAGCAGTGGGACAGGGGGCATTAGCTACACCTTC,CASSGTGGISYTF
TRBV28,-,TRBJ2-5,TRBD2,TGTGCCGCCCGGGGACTAGCGCATCAAGAGACCCAGTACTTC,CAARGLAHQETQYF
TRBV7-2,-,TRBJ1-1,-,TGTGCCAGCAGCGTCCCCCCCTCGGAAGCTTTCTTT,CASSVPPSEAFF
TRBV25-1,-,TRBJ1-2,TRBD1,TGTGCCAGCAGTGAACCGGGACAGGTTAACTATGGCTACACCTTC,CASSEPGQVNYGYTF
TRBV19,-,TRBJ2-2,-,TGTGCCAGTAGTATACAAGGGCAGGGAACCACCGGGGAGCTGTTTTTT,CASSIQGQGTTGELFF
TRBV2,-,TRBJ1-4,-,TGTGCCAGCAGTGAATACATCCGCGGATGGGAAAAACTGTTTTTT,CASSEYIRGWEKLFF
TRBV6-5,-,TRBJ1-1,-,TGTGCCAGCAGACGTACAATGAACACTGAAGCTTTCTTT,CASRRTMNTEAFF
TRBV28,-,TRBJ2-5,TRBD2,TGTGCCAGCGGGAGGGGCCGGGAGACCCAGTACTTC,CASGRGRETQYF
TRBV4-1,-,TRBJ1-2,TRBD1,TGCGCCAGCAGCCAAGGGACAGGGAACTATGGCTACACCTTC,CASSQGTGNYGYTF
TRBV5-6,-,TRBJ2-4,-,TGTGCCAGCACCATAGGTGAGGCAAACATTCAGTACTTC,CASTIGEANIQYF
TRBV5-6,-,TRBJ2-1,-,TGTGCCAGCAGCAGTGGCTCCACCTACAATGAGCAGTTCTTC,CASSSGSTYNEQFF
TRBV5-1,-,TRBJ2-7,TRBD2,TGCGCCAGGGCGGGGGGGTACTCCTACGAGCAGTACTTC,CARAGGYSYEQYF
TRBV21-1,-,TRBJ2-3,-,TGTGCCAGCAGCAAGCTAGCGGCGCGAGGATCAGATACGCAGTATTTT,CASSKLAARGSDTQYF